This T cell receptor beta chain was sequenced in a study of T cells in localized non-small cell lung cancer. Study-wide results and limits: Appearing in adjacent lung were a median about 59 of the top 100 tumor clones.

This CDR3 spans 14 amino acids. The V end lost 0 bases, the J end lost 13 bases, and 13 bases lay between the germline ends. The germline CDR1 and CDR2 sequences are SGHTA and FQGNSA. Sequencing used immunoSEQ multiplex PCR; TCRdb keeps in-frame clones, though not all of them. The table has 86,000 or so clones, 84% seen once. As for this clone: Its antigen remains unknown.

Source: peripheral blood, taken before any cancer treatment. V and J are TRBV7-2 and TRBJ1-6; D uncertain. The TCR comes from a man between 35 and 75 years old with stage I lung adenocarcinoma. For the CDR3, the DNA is TGTGCCAGCAGCTTAGCGTCGCAGGCCCCCCCCCTCCACTTT. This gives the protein CASSLASQAPPLHF.